This entry is about one T cell receptor (beta chain). Its antigen is unidentified. The sorted Tregs were CD4+CD25+CD127-/low cells. Study-wide results and caveats: In terms of TCR gene usage, tumor memory CD4+ T cells clustered together with blood and lymph node memory CD4+ cells, as well as with lymph node naive CD4+ cells. Greatest tumor Treg TCR overlap was with tumor naive CD4+ cells.

Full-length variable regions came from constant-region reverse primers plus semi-nested Nested Universal Primer A PCR. TCRdb recomputed calls from the 5' RACE reads with MiXCR, one row per CDR3 protein. The sample consists of about 4,900 distinct CDR3 sequences, approximately 72% of them appearing once. Germline V gene lookup returns CDR1 SGHTA and CDR2 FQGNSA. The CDR3 loop spans 13 amino acids. Trimming left V 7 bases short and J 7 bases short, with 16 bases between. The sample was Tregs sorted from blood. This chain uses TRBV7-2 with TRBJ1-2, with D possibly matching TRBD1 (5 bases). The sequence came from a female donor with breast cancer. The CDR3 region is CASTRGGEGGYTF. DNA of the CDR3: TGTGCCAGCACCCGGGGAGGGGAGGGTGGCTACACCTTC. Based on the CDR3 plus reference TRBV7-2 and TRBJ1-2, the full variable domain is GAGVSQSPSNKVTEKGKDVELRCDPISGHTALYWYRQSLGQGLEFLIYFQGNSAPDKSGLPSDRFSAERTGGSVSTLTIQRTQQEDSAVYLCASTRGGEGGYTFGSGTRLTVV.